This T cell receptor (beta chain) was captured in a study of cytomegalovirus exposure and HLA in healthy donors. Details on this clone: The antigen remains unidentified. The junction departs from germline at one end; a sequencing error may be responsible.

Study-level results: As a later analysis revealed, the rate of TCR association differed by HLA locus, with DRB1 most and HLA-C fewest. At a 0.05 false discovery rate, a later analysis found some 18,000 TCR beta sequences to be associated with HLA alleles.

A multiplex PCR was run with 60 Vbeta primers and 13 Jbeta primers. The table came from immunoSEQ multiplex PCR; TCRdb's copy has only in-frame clones and leaves some out. Of around 250,000 clones in the sample, around 90% were seen once. Per germline, CDR1 SEHNR and CDR2 FQNEAQ (reference sequence). This CDR3 spans 15 amino acids. The chain combines TRBV7-9 with TRBJ2-5; TRBD2 agrees at 11 bases. Sequenced: PBMCs. The source of this sequence is a girl aged 2 to 10 in good health and CMV-seronegative. CDR3 sequence (DNA): TGTTCCAGCAGCAAGACTAGCGGGGTTGAAGAGACCCAGTACTTC. Amino acids: CSSSKTSGVEETQYF.